The entry below describes one T cell receptor (beta chain). Its specificity is unknown. The data derive from a study of T cell responses to AZD1222 COVID-19 vaccine. Overall study findings and caveats: Vaccine-associated CD4 TCRs spanned spike, dominant at 160-218 and 743-854.

V trimming: 4 bases; J trimming: 3 bases; junction bases outside the gene matches: 2. CDR3 length: 15 amino acids. From germline, CDR1 is MNHEY and CDR2 SVGAGI. Measured with immunoSEQ multiplex PCR; TCRdb has only the in-frame clones, and not every one. The data show 99,000 or so clones, about 93% seen once. The TCR comes from an adult in good health. Sequenced material: peripheral blood, taken on day 0 of AZD1222 vaccination. This chain uses TRBV6-5 with TRBJ2-6; TRBD1 agrees at 8 bases. The CDR3, as DNA: TGTGCCAGCAGTTTGGACAGGGTTGGGGCCAACGTCCTGACTTTC. Residues: CASSLDRVGANVLTF.